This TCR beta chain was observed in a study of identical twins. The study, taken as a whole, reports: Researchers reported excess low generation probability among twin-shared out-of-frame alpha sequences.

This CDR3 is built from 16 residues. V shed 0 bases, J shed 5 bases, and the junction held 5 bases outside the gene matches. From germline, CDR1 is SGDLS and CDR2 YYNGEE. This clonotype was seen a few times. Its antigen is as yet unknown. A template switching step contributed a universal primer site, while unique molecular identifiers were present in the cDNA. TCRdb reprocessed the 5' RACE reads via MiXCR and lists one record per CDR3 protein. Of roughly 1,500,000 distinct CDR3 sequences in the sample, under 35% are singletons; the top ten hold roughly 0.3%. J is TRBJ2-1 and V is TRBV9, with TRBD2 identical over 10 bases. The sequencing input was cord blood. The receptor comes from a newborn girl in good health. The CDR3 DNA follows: TGTGCCAGCAGCGTAGCTCGACTAGCGGGCAACAATGAGCAGTTCTTC. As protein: CASSVARLAGNNEQFF.